This paragraph reports one T cell receptor beta chain. This sample was taken from a study of blood T cell repertoires in COVID-19. Germline-derived CDR1 and CDR2 are MGHRA and YSYEKL. This CDR3 has 16 residues. J was trimmed by 8 bases and V by 0 bases; bases with no gene match: 10. Profiling relied on immunoSEQ multiplex PCR, and the TCRdb table lists in-frame clones only, not all of them. This sample yields over 350,000 clones, of which approximately 90% are seen a single time; more than 4% belongs to the top ten. The V call is TRBV4-1, the J call TRBJ1-1; 9 bases match TRBD1. The source of this sequence is a woman aged 25-40 years with acute or convalescent COVID-19. Input material: peripheral blood. Here the CDR3 reads CASSQEAGTGRSEAFF. For the CDR3, the DNA is TGCGCCAGCAGCCAAGAAGCCGGGACAGGGCGGTCCGAAGCTTTCTTT.